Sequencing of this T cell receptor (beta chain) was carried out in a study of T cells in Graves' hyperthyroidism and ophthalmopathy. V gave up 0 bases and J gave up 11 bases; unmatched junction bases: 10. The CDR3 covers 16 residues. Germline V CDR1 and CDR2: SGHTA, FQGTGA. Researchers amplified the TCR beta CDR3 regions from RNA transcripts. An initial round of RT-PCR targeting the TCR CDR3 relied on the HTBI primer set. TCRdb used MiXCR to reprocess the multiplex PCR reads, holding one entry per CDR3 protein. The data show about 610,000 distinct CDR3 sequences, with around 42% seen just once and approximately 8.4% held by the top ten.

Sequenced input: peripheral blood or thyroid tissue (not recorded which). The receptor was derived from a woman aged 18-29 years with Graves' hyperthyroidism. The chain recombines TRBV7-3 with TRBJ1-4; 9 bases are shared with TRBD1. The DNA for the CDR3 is TGTGCCAGCAGCTTAACTAGCGGGACAGGGATGGTCAAACTGTTTTTT. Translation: CASSLTSGTGMVKLFF.